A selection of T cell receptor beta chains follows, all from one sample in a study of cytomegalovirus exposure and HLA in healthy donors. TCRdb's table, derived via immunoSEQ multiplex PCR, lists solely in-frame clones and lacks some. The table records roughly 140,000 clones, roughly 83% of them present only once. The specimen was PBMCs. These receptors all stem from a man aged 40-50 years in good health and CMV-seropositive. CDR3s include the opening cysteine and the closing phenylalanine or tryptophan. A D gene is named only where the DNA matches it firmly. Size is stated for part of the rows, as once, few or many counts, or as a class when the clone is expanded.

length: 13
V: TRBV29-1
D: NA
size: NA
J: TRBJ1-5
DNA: TGCAGCGTTGCGGGGGGAGAGAGTCAGCCCCAGCATTTT
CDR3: CSVAGGESQPQHF

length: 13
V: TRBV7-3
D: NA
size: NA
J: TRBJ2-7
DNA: TGTGCCAGCAGCTTAGATGGAGGGGACGAGCAGTACTTC
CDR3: CASSLDGGDEQYF

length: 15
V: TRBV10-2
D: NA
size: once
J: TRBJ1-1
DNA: TGCGCCAGCACCTCCACCTTCGGACAGAACACTGAAGCTTTCTTT
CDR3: CASTSTFGQNTEAFF

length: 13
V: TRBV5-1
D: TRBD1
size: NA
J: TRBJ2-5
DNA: TGCGCCAGCAGCGGACAGGTGAGAGAGACCCAGTACTTC
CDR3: CASSGQVRETQYF

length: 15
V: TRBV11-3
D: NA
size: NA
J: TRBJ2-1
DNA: TGTGCCAGCACCTCAGGGGACCTACTTTACAATGAGCAGTTCTTC
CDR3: CASTSGDLLYNEQFF

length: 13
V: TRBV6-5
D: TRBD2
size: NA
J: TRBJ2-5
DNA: TGTGCCAGCAGTCGACTAGCGGGGGAGACCCAGTACTTC
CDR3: CASSRLAGETQYF

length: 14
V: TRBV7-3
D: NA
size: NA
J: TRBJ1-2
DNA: TGTGCCAGCAGCTTAACGTCGAATGGGGCGGGCTACACCTTC
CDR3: CASSLTSNGAGYTF

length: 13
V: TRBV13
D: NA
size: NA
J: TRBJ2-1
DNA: TGTGCCAGCAGCTTACGGCGGTACAATGAGCAGTTCTTC
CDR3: CASSLRRYNEQFF

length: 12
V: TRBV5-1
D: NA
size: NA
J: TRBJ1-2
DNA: TGCGCCAGCAGCTCCCCGGGACAAGGCTACACCTTC
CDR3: CASSSPGQGYTF

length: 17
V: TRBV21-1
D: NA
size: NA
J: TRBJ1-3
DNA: TGTGCCAGCATCCGAGGGGGACAGGGGGCCAAATTAAACACCATATATTTT
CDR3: CASIRGGQGAKLNTIYF

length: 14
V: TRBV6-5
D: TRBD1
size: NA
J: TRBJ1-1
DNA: TGTGCCAGCAGTCCGACAGGGTGGGTCACTGAAGCTTTCTTT
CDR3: CASSPTGWVTEAFF

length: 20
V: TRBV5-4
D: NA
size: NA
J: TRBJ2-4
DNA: TGTGCCAGCAGCTTGAGTATCCGGGACTCAGGCAGTCGTGCCAAAAACATTCAGTACTTC
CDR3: CASSLSIRDSGSRAKNIQYF

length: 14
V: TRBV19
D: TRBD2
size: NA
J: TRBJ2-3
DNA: TGTGCCAGCCGGAGAGCGGGGACCACAGATACGCAGTATTTT
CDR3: CASRRAGTTDTQYF

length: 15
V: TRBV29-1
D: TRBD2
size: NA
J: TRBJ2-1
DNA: TGCAGCGCGGGACGACTAGCGACTATATACAATGAGCAGTTCTTC
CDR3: CSAGRLATIYNEQFF

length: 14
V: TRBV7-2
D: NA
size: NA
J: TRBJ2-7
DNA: TGTGCCAGCAGCTTAAGAAGGGGAAACCACGAGCAGTACTTC
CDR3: CASSLRRGNHEQYF